This paragraph covers one T cell receptor beta chain sequence. No antigen is known for it. These data come from a study of cytomegalovirus exposure and HLA in healthy donors. Primers included in the PCR were 60 Vbeta and 13 Jbeta primers. Data came from immunoSEQ multiplex PCR; TCRdb stores just in-frame clones and leaves some out. The repertoire holds approximately 110,000 clones, with around 80% as singletons. Losses at the gene ends were 2 bases for V and 3 bases for J; bases not matched to a gene: 3. Germline lookup yields CDR1 MNHNY and CDR2 SVGAGI (reference sequence). The CDR3 is made up of 15 amino acids. The study, taken as a whole, reports: One later analysis reportedly identified an Asian-associated ancestry cluster that showed fewer N-insertions than the approximately 710-donor mean.

Sequencing was carried out using PBMCs. The chain joins TRBV6-6 to TRBJ2-7, with TRBD1 identical over 11 bases. This TCR derives from a woman younger than 45 in good health and CMV-seronegative. CDR3 region: CASSYTGTGGYEQYF. The DNA for the CDR3 is TGTGCCAGCAGTTACACCGGGACAGGGGGCTACGAGCAGTACTTC.